What follows are 25 T cell receptor beta chains derived from one specimen sequenced in a study of type 1 and type 2 diabetes patients. The PCR template was genomic DNA. A primer set of 30 forward and 13 reverse primers amplified the CDR3. Each CDR3 protein is one row after TCRdb ran MiXCR on the multiplex PCR reads. The sample has around 300,000 distinct CDR3 sequences; 45% to 60% are singletons. Material: peripheral blood mononuclear cells (PBMCs). The receptors stem from a man in his late teens or twenties with type 2 diabetes.

V usage is TRBV7-6 and J usage is TRBJ2-3; 8 bases agree with TRBD2. The germline V gene has CDR1 SGHVS and CDR2 FNYEAQ. V lost 6 bases, J lost 1 base, and 3 bases stayed unmatched. The CDR3 consists of 14 residues. The CDR3 DNA sequence: TGTGCCAGCAGTTCAGCGGGAGGCACAGATACGCAGTATTTT. Translating it yields CASSSAGGTDTQYF.

The V and J genes are TRBV5-6 and TRBJ1-4; no clear D gene. The CDR3 is made up of 15 amino acids. Trimming took 4 bases from V and 8 from J, leaving 18 bases between them. Germline CDR1 reads SGHDT; CDR2 reads YYEEEE. DNA for the CDR3: TGTGCCAGCAGCATGAGGGTCGTCAGTGGCGAAAAACTGTTTTTT. This codes for CASSMRVVSGEKLFF.

The chain uses TRBV10-3 and TRBJ2-2, with D maybe TRBD1 (5 bases). Per the germline V gene, CDR1 is ENHRY and CDR2 is SYGVKD. This CDR3 has 13 residues. V shed 10 bases and J shed 1 base, with 10 bases lying between them. The CDR3: CASRQLNTGELFF. The CDR3 bases are TGTGCCAGTCGACAGTTGAACACCGGGGAGCTGTTTTTT.

Only a few counts were recorded for this clonotype. The CDR3: CASSFGTGNSYEQYF. CDR3 sequence (DNA): TGTGCCAGCAGCTTTGGGACAGGGAATTCGTACGAGCAGTACTTC. The chain links TRBV7-6 to TRBJ2-7; 9 bases match TRBD1. From germline, CDR1 is SGHVS and CDR2 FNYEAQ. The CDR3 spans 15 residues. Trimming at V came to 3 bases and at J to 4 bases, leaving 7 bases not matched to a gene.

The CDR3 is CASRLQGAYGYTF. CDR3 DNA sequence: TGTGCCAGTAGGTTACAGGGCGCCTATGGCTACACCTTC. The rearrangement uses TRBV19 and TRBJ1-2; possible D gene TRBD1, 6 bases. CDR1 LNHDA and CDR2 SQIVND come from the germline V gene (reference sequence). This CDR3 comprises 13 residues. V was shortened by 6 bases and J by 4 bases, with 12 bases between the two germline ends.

The rearrangement links TRBV12-3 or TRBV12-4 to TRBJ2-7; D not resolved. The CDR3 runs 13 residues. Trimming cost V 6 bases and J 1 base, with 10 bases left between them. The CDR3 DNA is TGTGCCAGCAGCTACTCCGCTTCCTACGAGCAGTACTTC. It yields the protein CASSYSASYEQYF.

This clonotype appeared a few times. This chain connects TRBV4-3 to TRBJ2-3; D remains unclear. The V end was cut by 2 bases, the J end by 2 bases, with 20 bases between. Germline V gene sequence: CDR1 LGHNA, CDR2 YSLEER. The length of the CDR3 is 18 residues. This chain's CDR3 is CASSQKSGLTAPTDTQYF. The CDR3 DNA is TGCGCCAGCAGCCAAAAGTCCGGCCTCACAGCTCCCACAGATACGCAGTATTTT.

The chain couples TRBV5-4 to TRBJ1-4, with 9 positions matching TRBD1. The germline CDR1 and CDR2 sequences are SGHNT and YYREEE (reference sequence). The trim removed 4 bases at V and 1 base at J, leaving 2 bases unmatched. The CDR3 has 15 residues. CDR3 DNA: TGTGCCAGCAGCCCGGACAGGGGAACTAATGAAAAACTGTTTTTT. This encodes CASSPDRGTNEKLFF.

V is TRBV10-3 and J is TRBJ1-4, with D perhaps TRBD1 (5 bases). Per the germline V gene, CDR1 is ENHRY and CDR2 is SYGVKD. The CDR3 spans 16 residues. V gave up 0 bases and J gave up 7 bases, with 15 bases separating them. The CDR3 DNA is TGTGCCATCAGTGAGTCTAGGGGCACTCTCAGTGAAAAACTGTTTTTT. Its protein product is CAISESRGTLSEKLFF.

V gene TRBV19 combines with J gene TRBJ1-4; D not certain. Germline values: CDR1 LNHDA, CDR2 SQIVND (reference sequence). Trimming pared 11 bases from V and 6 bases from J, leaving 16 bases between. There are 13 residues in the CDR3. The chain's CDR3 is CASKRQEDEKLFF. CDR3 nucleotide sequence: TGTGCCTCTAAACGACAAGAGGATGAAAAACTGTTTTTT. Combining the CDR3 with reference TRBV19 and TRBJ1-4 gives the whole variable domain DGGITQSPKYLFRKEGQNVTLSCEQNLNHDAMYWYRQDPGQGLRLIYYSQIVNDFQKGDIAEGYSVSREKKESFPLTVTSAQKNPTAFYLCASKRQEDEKLFFGSGTQLSVL.

This clonotype was observed a few times. The chain couples TRBV30 to TRBJ1-5, with a weak D call TRBD1 (5 bases). The CDR3 has 16 amino acids. CDR1 GTSNPN and CDR2 SVGIG come from the germline V gene (reference sequence). With 0 bases removed from V and 1 base from J, the gap between germline ends came to 13 bases. CDR3 nucleotide sequence: TGTGCCTGGAGTGTACTTGGGGGGTTGAGCAATCAGCCCCAGCATTTT. Translated, it gives CAWSVLGGLSNQPQHF. Supplemented by reference TRBV30 and TRBJ1-5, the full variable domain reads SQTIHQWPATLVQPVGSPLSLECTVEGTSNPNLYWYRQAAGRGLQLLFYSVGIGQISSEVPQNLSASRPQDRQFILSSKKLLLSDSGFYLCAWSVLGGLSNQPQHFGDGTRLSIL.

This chain connects TRBV7-3 to TRBJ1-1; D is uncertain. The CDR3 contains 16 residues. Germline lookup yields CDR1 SGHTA and CDR2 FQGTGA. V lost 0 bases and J lost 0, with 11 bases in between. DNA for the CDR3: TGTGCCAGCAGCTTAACCCCCTCTGGGATGAACACTGAAGCTTTCTTT. Translating gives CASSLTPSGMNTEAFF.

V and J are TRBV6-5 and TRBJ2-5; 13 nucleotides align to TRBD2. The CDR3 covers 16 residues. Germline V lookup: CDR1 MNHEY, CDR2 SVGAGI. The V gene end was trimmed by 7 bases and the J gene end by 5 bases; junction bases not matched to a gene: 10. In nucleotides, the CDR3 is TGTGCCAGCACCCCAGGACTAGCGGGAGATTTGGAGACCCAGTACTTC. Protein sequence: CASTPGLAGDLETQYF.

This clonotype was detected only a few times. The rearrangement links TRBV10-3 to TRBJ1-1; D unresolved. The germline gives CDR1 ENHRY, CDR2 SYGVKD. This CDR3 spans 13 amino acids. V lost 3 bases and J lost 0, with 5 bases in between. CDR3 in DNA: TGTGCCATCAGTGACAGAATGAACACTGAAGCTTTCTTT. Amino acid sequence: CAISDRMNTEAFF.

This clonotype was seen a few times. This rearrangement joins TRBV7-8 to TRBJ2-5; D gene uncertain. Germline V gene lookup returns CDR1 SGHVS and CDR2 FQNEAQ. This CDR3 has 14 residues. Trimming stripped 0 bases from V and 8 bases from J, with 13 bases between. This CDR3 is CASSLAVTSGTQYF. The CDR3 DNA sequence: TGTGCCAGCAGCTTAGCGGTGACAAGTGGAACCCAGTACTTC.

About this clonotype itself: A junction boundary mismatches the germline segment, possibly from a read error. V gene TRBV19 combines with J gene TRBJ1-5; D might be TRBD1 (5 bases). In germline, CDR1 is LNHDA, CDR2 SQIVND (reference sequence). This CDR3 has 13 residues. In DNA, the CDR3 is TGTGCCACTAAGAGGGGCGGAATTCAGCCCCAACATTTT. Its protein product is CATKRGGIQPQHF.

This clonotype occurred many times. The chain employs TRBV30 and TRBJ1-6; D may be TRBD1 (6 bases). The CDR3 is 14 amino acids. Germline V gives CDR1 GTSNPN, CDR2 SVGIG (reference sequence). V lost 1 base, J lost 10 bases, and 14 bases lay in between. CDR3 bases: TGTGCCTGGAGTGACGAGGTCGGGGGCTCACCCCTCCACTTT. It encodes CAWSDEVGGSPLHF.

Many counts were recorded for this clonotype. The chain combines TRBV7-2 with TRBJ2-1; 7 nucleotides line up with TRBD1. The CDR3 covers 15 residues. J lost 2 bases, V lost 0 bases, and 1 base had no gene match. From germline, CDR1 is SGHTA and CDR2 FQGNSA. CDR3 loop: CASSLATGTYNEQFF. The CDR3 bases are TGTGCCAGCAGCTTAGCGACAGGGACCTACAATGAGCAGTTCTTC.

CDR3 amino acids: CASIDTPPEAFF. The CDR3 region has the DNA TGTGCCAGCATAGACACGCCTCCTGAAGCTTTCTTT. V gene TRBV12-3 or TRBV12-4 combines with J gene TRBJ1-1; no clear D. V lost 7 bases to trimming and J lost 6 bases, with 12 bases between them. CDR3 length equals 12 residues.

This rearrangement joins TRBV5-1 to TRBJ2-2; D remains ambiguous. The V and J ends lost 4 bases and 6 bases respectively, with 10 bases between them. The CDR3 is 13 residues long. CDR1 is SGHRS, CDR2 YFSETQ, per germline. In DNA, the CDR3 is TGCGCCAGCAGCCCCCTATTGGCCGGGGAGCTGTTTTTT. Protein: CASSPLLAGELFF.

The J gene is TRBJ1-3, the V gene TRBV7-9; D is ambiguous. The V and J ends lost 5 bases and 0 bases respectively, with 11 bases between them. The CDR3 runs 15 residues. Germline CDR1 SEHNR, CDR2 FQNEAQ (reference sequence). The CDR3 DNA sequence: TGTGCCAGCAGCCTGAGGCGAAGCTCTGGAAACACCATATATTTT. Translated: CASSLRRSSGNTIYF. The entire variable domain, with the rest obtained from reference TRBV7-9 and TRBJ1-3, is as follows: DTGVSQNPRHKITKRGQNVTFRCDPISEHNRLYWYRQTLGQGPEFLTYFQNEAQLEKSRLLSDRFSAERPKGSFSTLEIQRTEQGDSAMYLCASSLRRSSGNTIYFGEGSWLTVV.

This sequence joins TRBV30 and TRBJ1-6, with 9 bases identical to TRBD1. V shed 0 bases and J 10 bases; nucleotides not matched to a gene: 7. Germline loops: CDR1 GTSNPN, CDR2 SVGIG (reference sequence). This CDR3 region has 15 residues. The CDR3 DNA sequence: TGTGCCTGGAGTGTAACAGGGGGCGATTGGTCACCCCTCCACTTT. Residues: CAWSVTGGDWSPLHF.

The chain recombines TRBV30 with TRBJ1-2; perhaps TRBD1 as D (5 bases). V lost 0 bases, J lost 1 base, and 12 bases lay in between. This CDR3 has 15 amino acids. Looked up from germline, CDR1 is GTSNPN and CDR2 is SVGIG (reference sequence). The CDR3 coding sequence is TGTGCCTGGAGTGTACTGGGGGTTTATAACTATGGCTACACCTTC. Translating it yields CAWSVLGVYNYGYTF.

In its sample, this clonotype was seen many times. The chain has TRBV4-3 and TRBJ2-3, with D possibly matching TRBD2 (5 bases). The V gene lost 2 bases and the J gene lost 1 base, with 13 bases spanning the gap. CDR3 length: 16 residues. Germline CDR1 reads LGHNA; CDR2 reads YSLEER. The chain's CDR3 is CASSQSRGAGTDTQYF. The CDR3 coding sequence is TGCGCCAGCAGCCAATCTCGGGGAGCGGGCACAGATACGCAGTATTTT.

V usage is TRBV14 and J usage is TRBJ1-5; TRBD1 aligns across 7 bases. With V trimmed by 10 bases and J by 6 bases, 9 bases remained unmatched. Germline-derived CDR1 and CDR2 are SGHDN and FVKESK. The CDR3 is 13 amino acids. CDR3 loop: CANEGAGRQPQHF. The CDR3, as DNA: TGTGCCAACGAGGGGGCAGGGCGTCAGCCCCAGCATTTT.